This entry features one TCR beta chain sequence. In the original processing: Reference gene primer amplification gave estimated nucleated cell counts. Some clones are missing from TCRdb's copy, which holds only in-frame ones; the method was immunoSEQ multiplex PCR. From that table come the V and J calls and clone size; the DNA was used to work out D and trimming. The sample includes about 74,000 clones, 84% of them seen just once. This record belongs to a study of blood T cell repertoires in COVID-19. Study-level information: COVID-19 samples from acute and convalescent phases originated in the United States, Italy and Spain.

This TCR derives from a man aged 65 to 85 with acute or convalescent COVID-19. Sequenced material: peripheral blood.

The CDR3 DNA is TGTGCCAGCAGCTTGGGAGCGGGGCAGGAGACCCAGTACTTC. Its translation is CASSLGAGQETQYF. J is TRBJ2-5 and V is TRBV5-4; 7 nucleotides match TRBD2. V dropped 0 bases and J dropped 5; count of bases not matched to a gene: 4. The CDR3 spans 14 residues. The germline CDR1 and CDR2 sequences are SGHNT and YYREEE (reference sequence).